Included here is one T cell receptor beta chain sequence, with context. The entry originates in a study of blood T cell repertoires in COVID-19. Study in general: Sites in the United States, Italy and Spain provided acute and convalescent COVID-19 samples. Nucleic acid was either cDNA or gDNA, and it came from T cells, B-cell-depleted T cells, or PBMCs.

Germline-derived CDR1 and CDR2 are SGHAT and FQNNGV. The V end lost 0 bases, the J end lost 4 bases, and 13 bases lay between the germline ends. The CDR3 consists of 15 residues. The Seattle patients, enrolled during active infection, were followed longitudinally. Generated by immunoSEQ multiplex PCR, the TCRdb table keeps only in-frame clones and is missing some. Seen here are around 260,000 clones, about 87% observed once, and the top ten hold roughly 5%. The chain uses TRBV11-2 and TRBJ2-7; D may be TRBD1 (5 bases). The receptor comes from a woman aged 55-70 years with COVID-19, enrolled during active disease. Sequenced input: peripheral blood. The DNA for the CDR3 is TGTGCCAGCAGCTTAGATCTGTCAGGGTTTTACGAGCAGTACTTC. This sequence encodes CASSLDLSGFYEQYF.